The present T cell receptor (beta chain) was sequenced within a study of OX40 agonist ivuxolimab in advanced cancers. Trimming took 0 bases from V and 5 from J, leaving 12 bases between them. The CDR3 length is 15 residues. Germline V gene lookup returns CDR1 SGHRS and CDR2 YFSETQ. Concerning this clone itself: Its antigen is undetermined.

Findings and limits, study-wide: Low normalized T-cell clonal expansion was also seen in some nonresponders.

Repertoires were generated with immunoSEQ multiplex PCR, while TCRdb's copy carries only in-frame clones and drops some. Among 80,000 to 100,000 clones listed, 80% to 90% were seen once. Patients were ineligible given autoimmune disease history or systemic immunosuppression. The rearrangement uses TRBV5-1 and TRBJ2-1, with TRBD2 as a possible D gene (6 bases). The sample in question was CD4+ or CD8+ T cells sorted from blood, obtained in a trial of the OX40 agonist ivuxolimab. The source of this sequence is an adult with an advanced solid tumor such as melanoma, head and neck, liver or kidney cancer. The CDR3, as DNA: TGCGCCAGCAGCTTGGATGTTCGCGGGAACAATGAGCAGTTCTTC. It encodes CASSLDVRGNNEQFF.